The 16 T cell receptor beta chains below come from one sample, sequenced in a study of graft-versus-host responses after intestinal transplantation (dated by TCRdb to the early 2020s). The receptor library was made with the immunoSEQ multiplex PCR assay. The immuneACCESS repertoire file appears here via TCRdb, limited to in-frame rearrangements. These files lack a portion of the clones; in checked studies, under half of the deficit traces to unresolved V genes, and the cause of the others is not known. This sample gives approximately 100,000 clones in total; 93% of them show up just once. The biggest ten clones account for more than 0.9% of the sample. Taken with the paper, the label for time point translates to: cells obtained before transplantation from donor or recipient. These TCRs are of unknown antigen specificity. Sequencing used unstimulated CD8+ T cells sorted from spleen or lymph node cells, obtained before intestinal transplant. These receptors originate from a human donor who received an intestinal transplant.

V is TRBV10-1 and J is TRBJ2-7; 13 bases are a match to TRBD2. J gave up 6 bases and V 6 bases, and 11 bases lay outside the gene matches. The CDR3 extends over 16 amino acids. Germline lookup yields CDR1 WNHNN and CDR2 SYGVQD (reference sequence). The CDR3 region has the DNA TGCGCCAGCAGCGCGGGACTAGCGGGGCCGTCGGGCGAGCAGTACTTC. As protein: CASSAGLAGPSGEQYF.

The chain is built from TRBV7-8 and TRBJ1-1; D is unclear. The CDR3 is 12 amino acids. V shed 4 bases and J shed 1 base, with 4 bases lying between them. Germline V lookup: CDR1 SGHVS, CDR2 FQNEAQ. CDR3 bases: TGTGCCAGCAGCTATTCGAACACTGAAGCTTTCTTT. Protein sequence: CASSYSNTEAFF.

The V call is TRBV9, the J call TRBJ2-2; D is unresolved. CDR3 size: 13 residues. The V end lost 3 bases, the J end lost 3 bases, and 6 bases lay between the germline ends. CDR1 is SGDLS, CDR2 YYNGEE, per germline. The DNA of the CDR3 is TGTGCCAGCAGCGGGGTCTACACCGGGGAGCTGTTTTTT. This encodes CASSGVYTGELFF. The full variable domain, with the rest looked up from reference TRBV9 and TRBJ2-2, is DSGVTQTPKHLITATGQRVTLRCSPRSGDLSVYWYQQSLDQGLQFLIQYYNGEERAKGNILERFSAQQFPDLHSELNLSSLELGDSALYFCASSGVYTGELFFGEGSRLTVL.

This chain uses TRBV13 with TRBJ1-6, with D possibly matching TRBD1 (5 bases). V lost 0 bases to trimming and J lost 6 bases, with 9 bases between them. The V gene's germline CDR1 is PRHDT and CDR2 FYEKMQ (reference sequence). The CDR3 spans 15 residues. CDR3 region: CASSLGGGVNSPLHF. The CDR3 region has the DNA TGTGCCAGCAGCTTAGGTGGAGGGGTTAATTCACCCCTCCACTTT.

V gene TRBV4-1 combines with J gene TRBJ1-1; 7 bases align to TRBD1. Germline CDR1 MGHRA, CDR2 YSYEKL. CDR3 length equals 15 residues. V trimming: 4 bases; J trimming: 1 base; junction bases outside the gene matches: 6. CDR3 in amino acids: CASSPGRTGNTEAFF. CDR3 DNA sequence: TGCGCCAGCAGCCCCGGCCGGACAGGGAACACTGAAGCTTTCTTT.

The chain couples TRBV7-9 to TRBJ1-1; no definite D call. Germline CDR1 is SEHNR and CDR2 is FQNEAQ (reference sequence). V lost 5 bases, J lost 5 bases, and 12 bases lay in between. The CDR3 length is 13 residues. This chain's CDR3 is CASSTTHATEAFF. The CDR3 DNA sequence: TGTGCCAGCAGCACGACCCATGCGACTGAAGCTTTCTTT.

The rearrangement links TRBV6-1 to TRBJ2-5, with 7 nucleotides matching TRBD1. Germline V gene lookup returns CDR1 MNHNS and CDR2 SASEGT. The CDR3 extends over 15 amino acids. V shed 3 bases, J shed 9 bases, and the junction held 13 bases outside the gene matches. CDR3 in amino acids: CASSEEGWAGTAQYF. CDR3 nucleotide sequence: TGTGCCAGCAGTGAGGAAGGGTGGGCAGGGACAGCCCAGTACTTC.

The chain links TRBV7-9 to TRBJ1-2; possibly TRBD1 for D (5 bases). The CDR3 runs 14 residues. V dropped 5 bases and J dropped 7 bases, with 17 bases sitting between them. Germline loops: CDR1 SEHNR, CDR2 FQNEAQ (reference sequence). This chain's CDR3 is CASSTWDGRSGYTF. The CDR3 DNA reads TGTGCCAGCAGCACCTGGGACGGTCGCAGTGGCTACACCTTC.

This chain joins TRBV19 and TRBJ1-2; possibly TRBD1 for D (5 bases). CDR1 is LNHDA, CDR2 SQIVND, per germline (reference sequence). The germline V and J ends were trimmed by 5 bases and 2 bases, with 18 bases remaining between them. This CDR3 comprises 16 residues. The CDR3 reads CASSPAGPGTNYGYTF. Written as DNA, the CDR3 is TGTGCCAGTAGTCCCGCGGGACCGGGGACCAACTATGGCTACACCTTC.

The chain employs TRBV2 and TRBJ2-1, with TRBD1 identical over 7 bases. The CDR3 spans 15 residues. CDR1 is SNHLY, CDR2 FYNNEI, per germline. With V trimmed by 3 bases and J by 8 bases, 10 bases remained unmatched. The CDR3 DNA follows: TGTGCCAGCAGTGATTGGGCAGGGGGTATTGATGAGCAGTTCTTC. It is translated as CASSDWAGGIDEQFF.

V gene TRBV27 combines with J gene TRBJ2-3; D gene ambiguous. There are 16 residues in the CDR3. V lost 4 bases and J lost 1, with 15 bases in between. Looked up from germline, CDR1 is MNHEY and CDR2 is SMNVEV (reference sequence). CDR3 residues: CASSYGPGRGTDTQYF. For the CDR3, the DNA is TGTGCCAGCAGTTACGGACCGGGCCGGGGCACAGATACGCAGTATTTT.

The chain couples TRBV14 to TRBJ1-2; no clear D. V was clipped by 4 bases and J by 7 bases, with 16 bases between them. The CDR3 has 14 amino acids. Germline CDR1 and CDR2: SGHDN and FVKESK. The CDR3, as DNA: TGTGCCAGCAGCCCCCTAAAGGGAGGTAGTGGCTACACCTTC. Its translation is CASSPLKGGSGYTF.

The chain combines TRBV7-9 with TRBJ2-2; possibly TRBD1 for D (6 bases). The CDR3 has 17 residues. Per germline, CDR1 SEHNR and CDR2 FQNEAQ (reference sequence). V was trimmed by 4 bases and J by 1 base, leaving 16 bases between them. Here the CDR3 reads CASSSRLGTLNTGELFF. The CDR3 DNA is TGTGCCAGCAGCTCCCGCTTAGGGACATTGAACACCGGGGAGCTGTTTTTT.

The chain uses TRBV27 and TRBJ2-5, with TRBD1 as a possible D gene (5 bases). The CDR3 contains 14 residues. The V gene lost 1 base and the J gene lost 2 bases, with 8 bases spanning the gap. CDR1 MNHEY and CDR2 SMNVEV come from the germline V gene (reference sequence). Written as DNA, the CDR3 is TGTGCCAGCAGTTTATGGGGCAAACAAGAGACCCAGTACTTC. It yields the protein CASSLWGKQETQYF.

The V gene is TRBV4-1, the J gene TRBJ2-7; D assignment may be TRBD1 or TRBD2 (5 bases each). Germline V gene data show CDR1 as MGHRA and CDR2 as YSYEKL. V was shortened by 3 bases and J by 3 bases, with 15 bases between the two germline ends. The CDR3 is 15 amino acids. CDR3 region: CASSQGWDGLYEQYF. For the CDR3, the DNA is TGCGCCAGCAGCCAGGGTTGGGACGGACTCTACGAGCAGTACTTC.

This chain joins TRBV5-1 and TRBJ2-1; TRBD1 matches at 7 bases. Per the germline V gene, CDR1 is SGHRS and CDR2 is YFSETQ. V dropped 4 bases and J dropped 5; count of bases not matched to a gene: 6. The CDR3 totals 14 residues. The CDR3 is CASSVGDSNNEQFF. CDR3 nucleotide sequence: TGCGCCAGCAGCGTGGGGGACAGTAACAATGAGCAGTTCTTC.